The T cell receptor beta chain described here comes from a study of blood T cells in healthy people across ages. A second PCR, run for 7 to 11 cycles, used a sample-barcoded 5' primer plus a J-beta primer mix. A template-switch adaptor with 12 random nucleotides tagged each cDNA molecule. Using its own MiXCR run on the 5' RACE reads, TCRdb lists one record per CDR3 protein. There are under 800,000 distinct CDR3 sequences in the sample; around 46% occur only once, and around 20% lies in the top ten. Germline assignment: CDR1 SGHTA and CDR2 FQGNSA. Trimming took off 3 bases at V and 5 bases at J, with 11 bases between the two ends. The CDR3 has 13 amino acids. The authors isolated at least 6 million PBMCs per sample. Extraction yielded at least 5 micrograms of total RNA per sample.

This chain connects TRBV7-2 to TRBJ2-7; D gene uncertain. The origin of this receptor is a woman aged 55-69 years in good health. Sequencing used blood. CDR3 coding DNA: TGTGCCAGCAGCTTCAAGCCCTCTAACGAGCAGTACTTC. This translates into CASSFKPSNEQYF. The whole variable domain, remainder taken from reference TRBV7-2 and TRBJ2-7, is GAGVSQSPSNKVTEKGKDVELRCDPISGHTALYWYRQSLGQGLEFLIYFQGNSAPDKSGLPSDRFSAERTGGSVSTLTIQRTQQEDSAVYLCASSFKPSNEQYFGPGTRLTVT.